These 11 T cell receptor beta chains came from one sample sequenced in a study of human T cells and chemical hapten exposure. Time point in this sample: patch test 2, 6 weeks after DPC sensitization. Treatment here: therapeutic diphenylcyclopropenone sensitization with weekly scalp DPC. TCRdb itself ran the RACE reads through MiXCR, one entry per CDR3 protein. Found here are around 75,000 distinct CDR3 sequences, around 10% of them singletons; the top ten hold around 6.8%. The sequenced sample was whole blood, obtained in connection with sensitization to the hapten diphenylcyclopropenone (DPC). The source of these receptors is a woman aged 45-65 years with alopecia areata. Some clones in this sample may be carry-over from other donors' samples.

The CDR3 here is CSSRTGRFTEAFF. The CDR3 region has the DNA TGCAGCTCTCGGACAGGGAGGTTCACTGAAGCTTTCTTT. The V and J genes are TRBV29-1 and TRBJ1-1; 8 bases match TRBD1. Germline CDR1 and CDR2: SQVTM and ANQGSEA. There are 13 residues in the CDR3. J gave up 4 bases and V 8 bases, and 9 bases lay outside the gene matches.

This clonotype was detected many times. This chain uses TRBV7-9 with TRBJ2-7; TRBD2 aligns across 11 bases. The J segment lost 5 bases and the V segment lost 4 bases, leaving 16 bases of the junction unmatched. The length of the CDR3 is 18 residues. The germline CDR1 and CDR2 sequences are SEHNR and FQNEAQ (reference sequence). As DNA, the CDR3 is TGTGCCAGCAGCTCCCCGGGACTAGCGGCCTCGCTAAGGGACGAGCAGTACTTC. Amino acid sequence: CASSSPGLAASLRDEQYF.

This clonotype was seen more than once but under ten times. The chain uses TRBV7-8 and TRBJ1-1; D unclear. Trimming removed 4 bases from V and 4 bases from J, with 16 bases in between. CDR3 size: 15 residues. Germline V lookup: CDR1 SGHVS, CDR2 FQNEAQ. This CDR3 reads CASSSRRITGTEAFF. CDR3 sequence (DNA): TGTGCCAGCAGCTCCCGAAGGATTACGGGCACTGAAGCTTTCTTT.

This clonotype was counted many times. The chain recombines TRBV29-1 with TRBJ2-7, with D perhaps TRBD1 or TRBD2 (5 bases each). This CDR3 comprises 15 residues. Trimming pared 4 bases from V and 5 bases from J, leaving 21 bases between. CDR1 and CDR2 from the germline V gene are SQVTM and ANQGSEA. The CDR3 sequence: CSVGERRRGSDEQYF. The CDR3 coding sequence is TGCAGCGTTGGGGAAAGGCGAAGGGGTAGCGACGAGCAGTACTTC.

This clonotype was observed many times. The rearrangement uses TRBV6-2 or TRBV6-3 and TRBJ2-7; perhaps TRBD2 as D (6 bases). The CDR3 has 14 amino acids. V was shortened by 7 bases and J by 0 bases, with 13 bases between the two germline ends. The germline gives CDR1 MNHEY, CDR2 SVGEGT. In DNA, the CDR3 is TGTGCCAGCAAGCCTGGGGGGAGCTCCTACGAGCAGTACTTC. Translating gives CASKPGGSSYEQYF.

In its sample, this clonotype was seen many times. The chain couples TRBV12-3 or TRBV12-4 to TRBJ2-2; D may be TRBD1 (7 bases). The CDR3 is 14 residues long. V was shortened by 6 bases and J by 5 bases, with 13 bases between the two germline ends. This chain's CDR3 is CASSQGGGTGELFF. Here the CDR3 DNA reads TGTGCCAGCAGCCAGGGGGGTGGGACCGGGGAGCTGTTTTTT.

This clonotype was seen ten or more times. J is TRBJ2-7 and V is TRBV6-2 or TRBV6-3; no clear D gene. CDR3 length: 12 residues. V was trimmed by 6 bases and J by 2 bases, leaving 8 bases between them. The germline V gene has CDR1 MNHEY and CDR2 SVGEGT. Written as DNA, the CDR3 is TGTGCCAGCAGAAAGCCCACCTACGAGCAGTACTTC. Its translation is CASRKPTYEQYF.

This clonotype was recorded at least ten times. The chain employs TRBV7-2 and TRBJ2-1, with 9 bases aligning to TRBD2. This CDR3 has 15 residues. V shed 7 bases and J 3 bases; nucleotides not matched to a gene: 7. The germline CDR1 and CDR2 sequences are SGHTA and FQGNSA. The CDR3 nucleotides are TGTGCCAGCACCCATCTAGCGGGACTCTACAATGAGCAGTTCTTC. Translating gives CASTHLAGLYNEQFF.

This clonotype has at least ten counts. The chain employs TRBV18 and TRBJ2-3; 8 bases line up with TRBD2. This CDR3 has 17 residues. Germline CDR1 reads KGHSH; CDR2 reads LQKENI. V was clipped by 2 bases and J by 3 bases; unmatched bases: 10. This CDR3 is CASSPSERERRTDTQYF. CDR3 DNA sequence: TGTGCCAGCTCACCATCCGAGCGGGAGAGAAGAACAGATACGCAGTATTTT. Supplemented by reference TRBV18 and TRBJ2-3, the full variable domain reads NAGVMQNPRHLVRRRGQEARLRCSPMKGHSHVYWYRQLPEEGLKFMVYLQKENIIDESGMPKERFSAEFPKEGPSILRIQQVVRGDSAAYFCASSPSERERRTDTQYFGPGTRLTVL.

This clonotype was counted ten times or more. The chain links TRBV21-1 to TRBJ2-7; the table names TRBD1, a call not compared with the DNA. TRBV21-1 corresponds to a pseudogene. The CDR3 has 16 amino acids. The CDR3 loop is CASPLYLPRILYEQYF. The CDR3 region has the DNA TGTGCCAGTCCCCTTTATTTGCCGCGAATTCTCTACGAGCAGTACTTC.

This clonotype came up many times. The chain links TRBV5-1 to TRBJ2-7, with D possibly being TRBD2 (6 bases). Germline V lookup: CDR1 SGHRS, CDR2 YFSETQ. The V and J ends lost 6 bases and 2 bases respectively, with 21 bases between them. The CDR3 sequence is 16 residues long. CDR3 DNA: TGCGCCAGCAAGACAAGTTCCGGGGGTCTTCCCTACGAGCAGTACTTC. It translates to CASKTSSGGLPYEQYF.